The 11 T cell receptor beta chains below come from one sample, sequenced in a study of response to subunit inactivated influenza vaccine. Via MiXCR, TCRdb re-called the RT-PCR reads, giving one row per CDR3 protein. The table lists around 790,000 distinct CDR3 sequences, around 20% of them singletons. The specimen comprised PBMCs from blood, sampled 5 to 6 days after vaccination. Receptors originate from a middle-aged man who received an inactivated influenza vaccine.

There are a few counts of this clonotype. The chain joins TRBV4-1 to TRBJ2-5; 9 bases align to TRBD2. Trimming removed 3 bases from V and 3 bases from J; junction bases left unmatched: 5. There are 15 residues in the CDR3. CDR1 and CDR2 from the germline V gene are MGHRA and YSYEKL. This chain's CDR3 is CASSQTGLAKETQYF. CDR3 nucleotides: TGCGCCAGCAGCCAGACGGGACTAGCAAAAGAGACCCAGTACTTC.

This clonotype has just a few counts. The chain employs TRBV20-1 and TRBJ2-1, with D unresolved. The CDR3 has 12 residues. Deletions cut 4 bases from V and 9 bases from J, with 13 bases between. Per germline, CDR1 DFQATT and CDR2 SNEGSKA (reference sequence). CDR3 sequence: CSAKGAWGEQFF. The DNA for the CDR3 is TGCAGTGCTAAGGGTGCCTGGGGTGAGCAGTTCTTC.

This clonotype has at least ten counts. The chain couples TRBV12-3 or TRBV12-4 to TRBJ2-3, with TRBD2 matching 9 bases. Unmatched junction bases numbered 4, after V lost 5 bases and J lost 1 base. The CDR3 is made up of 15 amino acids. CDR3 nucleotides: TGTGCCAGCAGTCCCCGGACTAGCGGCACAGATACGCAGTATTTT. Protein: CASSPRTSGTDTQYF.

J is TRBJ2-3 and V is TRBV5-1; TRBD2 matches 8 bases. Trimming at V came to 0 bases and at J to 5 bases, leaving 5 bases not matched to a gene. There are 15 residues in the CDR3. Germline assignment: CDR1 SGHRS and CDR2 YFSETQ. CDR3 coding DNA: TGCGCCAGCAGCTTGGGGTCGGGGGGGCAAGATACGCAGTATTTT. It translates to CASSLGSGGQDTQYF.

The CDR3 region is CASSFDLDTQYF. CDR3 DNA: TGCGCCAGCAGCTTCGACTTGGATACGCAGTATTTT. V and J are TRBV5-1 and TRBJ2-3, with D uncertain. CDR3 length: 12 residues. V lost 2 bases, J lost 6 bases, and 7 bases lay in between. Germline values: CDR1 SGHRS, CDR2 YFSETQ.

Of note for this clonotype: It may be a read error: a sequence one base away is much more abundant. The chain links TRBV28 to TRBJ2-1; D is possibly TRBD1 (6 bases). The germline CDR1 and CDR2 sequences are MDHEN and SYDVKM. V was cut by 6 bases and J by 2 bases, with 11 bases left in between. The CDR3 is made up of 14 amino acids. CDR3 coding DNA: TGTGCCAGCAGGACCGGGACACCCTACAATGAGCAGTTCTTC. Amino acids: CASRTGTPYNEQFF.

The chain has TRBV10-3 and TRBJ2-1; tentatively, D is TRBD2 (6 bases). This CDR3 has 14 residues. Germline values: CDR1 ENHRY, CDR2 SYGVKD. V lost 2 bases and J lost 6, with 11 bases in between. In DNA, the CDR3 is TGTGCCATCAGTGAGGTCACTAGCTCCAATGAGCAGTTCTTC. It yields the protein CAISEVTSSNEQFF.

This rearrangement joins TRBV7-8 to TRBJ1-4; a weak D match, TRBD1 (5 bases). Trimming took 10 bases from V and 6 from J, leaving 15 bases between them. From germline, CDR1 is SGHVS and CDR2 FQNEAQ. The CDR3 runs to 13 residues. The CDR3: CAIAGRWDEKLFF. The DNA for the CDR3 is TGTGCCATCGCGGGGCGGTGGGATGAAAAACTGTTTTTT.

This chain links TRBV6-6 with TRBJ2-7; no firm D call. With 5 bases removed from V and 3 bases from J, the gap between germline ends came to 11 bases. The CDR3 is made up of 13 amino acids. Germline assignment: CDR1 MNHNY and CDR2 SVGAGI (reference sequence). The chain's CDR3 is CASSPGRYYEQYF. DNA for the CDR3: TGTGCCAGCAGTCCTGGACGGTACTACGAGCAGTACTTC.

The rearrangement links TRBV5-5 to TRBJ2-3, with TRBD1 identical over 11 bases. Germline V gene lookup returns CDR1 SGHKS and CDR2 YYEKEE (reference sequence). This CDR3 has 14 residues. J was trimmed by 5 bases and V by 4 bases; bases with no gene match: 3. The CDR3 DNA reads TGTGCCAGCAGCGGACAGGGGGCTATAGATACGCAGTATTTT. Translating gives CASSGQGAIDTQYF. The full variable domain, completed using reference TRBV5-5 and TRBJ2-3, is DAGVTQSPTHLIKTRGQQVTLRCSPISGHKSVSWYQQVLGQGPQFIFQYYEKEERGRGNFPDRFSARQFPNYSSELNVNALLLGDSALYLCASSGQGAIDTQYFGPGTRLTVL.

This clonotype occurred many times. This sequence joins TRBV12-3 or TRBV12-4 and TRBJ2-2; 7 bases line up with TRBD1. The trim removed 4 bases at V and 4 bases at J, leaving 3 bases unmatched. The CDR3 has 14 amino acids. In nucleotides, the CDR3 is TGTGCCAGCAGTTGGGACAGACGCACCGGGGAGCTGTTTTTT. Amino acids: CASSWDRRTGELFF.